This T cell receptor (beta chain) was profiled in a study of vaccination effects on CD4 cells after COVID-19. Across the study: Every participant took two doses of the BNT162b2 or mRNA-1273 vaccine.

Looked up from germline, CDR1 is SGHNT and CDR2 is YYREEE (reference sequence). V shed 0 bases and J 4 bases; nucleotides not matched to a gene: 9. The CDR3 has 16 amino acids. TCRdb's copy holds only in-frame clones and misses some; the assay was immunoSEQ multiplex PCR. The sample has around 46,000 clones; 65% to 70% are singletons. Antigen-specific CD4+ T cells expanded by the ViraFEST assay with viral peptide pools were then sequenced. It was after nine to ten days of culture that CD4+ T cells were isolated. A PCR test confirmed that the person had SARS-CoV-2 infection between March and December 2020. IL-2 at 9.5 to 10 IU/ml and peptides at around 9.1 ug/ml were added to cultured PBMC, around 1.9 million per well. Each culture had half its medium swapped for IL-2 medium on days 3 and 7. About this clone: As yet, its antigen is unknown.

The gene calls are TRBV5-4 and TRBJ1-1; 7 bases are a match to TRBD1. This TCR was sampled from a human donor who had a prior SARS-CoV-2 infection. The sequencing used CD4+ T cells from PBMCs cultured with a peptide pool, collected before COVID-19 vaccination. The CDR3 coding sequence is TGTGCCAGCAGCTTGGGGGGGGACAGTTTGGGCACTGAAGCTTTCTTT. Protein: CASSLGGDSLGTEAFF.